Shown below are 17 T cell receptor beta chains from a single sample sequenced in a study of CD8 T cells in ankylosing spondylitis. Study-level points and caveats: Seemingly characteristic of ankylosing spondylitis blood was a TCR beta motif consisting of several highly homologous variants.

Their cognate antigens are unknown. MiXCR, applied by TCRdb to the 5' RACE reads, yields one record per CDR3 protein. The table shows about 210,000 distinct CDR3 sequences, with about 7% occurring only once. The sequencing sample was made of blood, either unsorted or a sorted T cell fraction (not recorded which). The origin of the receptors is a male donor with ankylosing spondylitis.

This clonotype was seen repeatedly, ten times or more. The gene calls are TRBV7-8 and TRBJ2-5; no definite D call. CDR1 and CDR2 (germline): SGHVS, FQNEAQ. Between the trimmed V and J ends, which lost 8 bases and 6 bases, there was a span of 10 bases. This CDR3 comprises 11 residues. This chain's CDR3 is CASHARKTQYF. CDR3 coding DNA: TGTGCCAGCCATGCCCGGAAGACCCAGTACTTC.

This clonotype was detected ten times or more. The chain has TRBV20-1 and TRBJ1-1; 9 bases align to TRBD1. The trim removed 5 bases at V and 5 bases at J, leaving 9 bases unmatched. CDR3 length equals 14 residues. Germline assignment: CDR1 DFQATT and CDR2 SNEGSKA (reference sequence). The DNA for the CDR3 is TGCAGTGCTTGCCCCCGGGACAGGGAGACTGAAGCTTTCTTT. This gives the protein CSACPRDRETEAFF.

This clonotype was counted at least ten times. The V gene is TRBV7-3, the J gene TRBJ2-7; D may be TRBD1 or TRBD2 (5 bases each). Trimming removed 5 bases from V and 6 bases from J, with 14 bases in between. The CDR3 consists of 13 residues. Germline V gene data show CDR1 as SGHTA and CDR2 as FQGTGA. The DNA for the CDR3 is TGTGCCAGCAGCCTAGTGCCAGGGAGCGAGCAGTACTTC. This codes for CASSLVPGSEQYF.

This clonotype came up many times. The chain has TRBV28 and TRBJ2-2; 9 bases map to TRBD2. The trim removed 4 bases at V and 1 base at J, leaving 4 bases unmatched. The CDR3 runs to 16 residues. Looked up from germline, CDR1 is MDHEN and CDR2 is SYDVKM. The CDR3 DNA reads TGTGCCAGCAGTTCTAGCGGGGAGATGAACACCGGGGAGCTGTTTTTT. It specifies CASSSSGEMNTGELFF.

In its sample, this clonotype was seen many times. The chain links TRBV5-5 to TRBJ2-7, with 8 bases matching TRBD1. The CDR3 sequence is 16 residues long. Per germline, CDR1 SGHKS and CDR2 YYEKEE (reference sequence). The V gene end was trimmed by 1 base and the J gene end by 2 bases; junction bases not matched to a gene: 8. The CDR3 region is CASSLRLDRATYEQYF. In nucleotides, the CDR3 is TGTGCCAGCAGCTTGAGGTTGGACAGGGCGACCTACGAGCAGTACTTC. Supplemented by reference TRBV5-5 and TRBJ2-7, the full variable domain reads DAGVTQSPTHLIKTRGQQVTLRCSPISGHKSVSWYQQVLGQGPQFIFQYYEKEERGRGNFPDRFSARQFPNYSSELNVNALLLGDSALYLCASSLRLDRATYEQYFGPGTRLTVT.

This clonotype was seen ten or more times. The chain joins TRBV28 to TRBJ1-1, with D possibly TRBD1 on 6 matching bases. V lost 10 bases and J 4 bases, leaving 16 bases between the germline ends. This CDR3 has 13 amino acids. The V gene's germline CDR1 is MDHEN and CDR2 SYDVKM. The DNA for the CDR3 is TGTGCCACTCTGGGGGGGCGAGGCACTGAAGCTTTCTTT. This codes for CATLGGRGTEAFF.

This clonotype occurred many times. V is TRBV27 and J is TRBJ2-1; D is unresolved. Germline values: CDR1 MNHEY, CDR2 SMNVEV (reference sequence). The CDR3 loop spans 13 amino acids. V was clipped by 2 bases and J by 7 bases, with 9 bases between them. CDR3 sequence reads: CASSLKQTNEQFF. In DNA form, the CDR3 reads TGTGCCAGCAGTTTAAAACAGACAAATGAGCAGTTCTTC.

This clonotype has a count of ten or more. The chain has TRBV3-1 and TRBJ2-1; 11 nucleotides match TRBD2. V lost 5 bases, J lost 2 bases, and 5 bases stayed unmatched. From germline, CDR1 is LGHDT and CDR2 YNNKEL (reference sequence). This CDR3 contains 16 residues. The CDR3 DNA reads TGTGCCAGCAGCTCGAGACTAGCGGGAACCTACAATGAGCAGTTCTTC. Protein sequence: CASSSRLAGTYNEQFF.

At least ten counts were recorded for this clonotype. V is TRBV24-1 and J is TRBJ2-3; no clear D. Germline loops: CDR1 KGHDR, CDR2 SFDVKD. There are 15 residues in the CDR3. Trimming shortened V by 4 bases and J by 1 base, and 11 bases separated the two germline ends. The CDR3 bases are TGTGCCACCAGTGACTCGCGGTTTCGCACAGATACGCAGTATTTT. Translated, it gives CATSDSRFRTDTQYF.

A few counts support this clonotype. The rearrangement links TRBV19 to TRBJ2-3; D is perhaps TRBD2 (5 bases). The germline CDR1 and CDR2 sequences are LNHDA and SQIVND (reference sequence). V was shortened by 2 bases and J by 4 bases, with 10 bases between the two germline ends. The CDR3 is 14 residues long. The CDR3 sequence: CASSIPEGADTQYF. CDR3 DNA sequence: TGTGCCAGTAGTATACCTGAGGGTGCAGATACGCAGTATTTT.

This clonotype was counted a few times. This rearrangement joins TRBV29-1 to TRBJ2-6; TRBD1 agrees at 7 bases. The CDR3 totals 19 residues. CDR1 is SQVTM, CDR2 ANQGSEA, per germline. Trimming cost V 5 bases and J 2 bases; bases outside gene matches: 18. In DNA form, the CDR3 reads TGCAGCGTTCCATCCCGGGACAGCCGGGCGGTTGCTGGGGCCAACGTCCTGACTTTC. Amino acid sequence: CSVPSRDSRAVAGANVLTF.

This clonotype has ten or more counts. V is TRBV10-2 and J is TRBJ1-2; D remains unclear. Per germline, CDR1 WSHSY and CDR2 SAAADI. This CDR3 has 13 residues. Trimming pared 3 bases from V and 2 bases from J, leaving 7 bases between. CDR3 DNA sequence: TGCGCCAGCAGTGATGCCAGAAACTATGGCTACACCTTC. The encoded protein is CASSDARNYGYTF.

The sample holds many counts of this clonotype. The rearrangement joins TRBV2 to TRBJ2-7; TRBD1 matches 7 bases. Germline V gene data show CDR1 as SNHLY and CDR2 as FYNNEI. CDR3 length: 13 residues. J gave up 5 bases and V 5 bases, and 6 bases lay outside the gene matches. The CDR3 DNA follows: TGTGCCAGCAGTCGACAGGGTGCCCACGAGCAGTACTTC. It codes for CASSRQGAHEQYF.

In this sample, this clonotype turned up many times. J is TRBJ2-1 and V is TRBV9; D is possibly TRBD1 (6 bases). CDR3 length: 12 residues. V was shortened by 5 bases and J by 7 bases, with 10 bases between the two germline ends. The germline V gene encodes CDR1 SGDLS and CDR2 YYNGEE. As DNA, the CDR3 is TGTGCCAGCAGTAACAGGGATAATGAGCAGTTCTTC. The encoded protein is CASSNRDNEQFF.

This clonotype was observed a few times. The chain has TRBV7-8 and TRBJ2-7, with a tentative D call TRBD1 (7 bases). Germline CDR1 SGHVS, CDR2 FQNEAQ. There are 16 residues in the CDR3. The ends were cut back, 1 base at V and 2 bases at J, with 15 bases in the middle. The CDR3 sequence: CASSLGSGGFTYEQYF. The CDR3 nucleotides read TGTGCCAGCAGCTTAGGCTCAGGGGGGTTCACCTACGAGCAGTACTTC.

This clonotype was counted at least ten times. The rearrangement links TRBV12-3 or TRBV12-4 to TRBJ2-1; 7 bases are a match to TRBD1. The CDR3 is made up of 15 amino acids. V lost 4 bases to trimming and J lost 1 base; unmatched junction nucleotides: 4. In DNA form, the CDR3 reads TGTGCCAGCAGTTCCGGGACAGATTCCTACAATGAGCAGTTCTTC. Amino acids: CASSSGTDSYNEQFF.

This clonotype was observed a few times. The chain combines TRBV11-2 with TRBJ2-7; a weak D match, TRBD2 (5 bases). CDR1 is SGHAT and CDR2 is FQNNGV in the germline V gene. The V and J ends lost 1 base and 6 bases respectively, with 10 bases between them. This CDR3 has 13 residues. The CDR3, as DNA: TGTGCCAGCAGCTTAGCCGTTGAGGGCGAGCAGTACTTC. Protein sequence: CASSLAVEGEQYF.